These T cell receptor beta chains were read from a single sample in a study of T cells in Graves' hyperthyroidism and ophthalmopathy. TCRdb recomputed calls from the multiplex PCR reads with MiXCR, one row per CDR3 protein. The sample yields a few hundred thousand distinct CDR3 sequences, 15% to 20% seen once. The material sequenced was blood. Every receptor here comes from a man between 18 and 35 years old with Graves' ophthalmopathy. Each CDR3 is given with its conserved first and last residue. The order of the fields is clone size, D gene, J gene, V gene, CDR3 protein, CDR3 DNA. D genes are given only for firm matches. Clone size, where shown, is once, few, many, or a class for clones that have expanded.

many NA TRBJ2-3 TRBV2 CASSVARGLTDTQYF TGTGCCAGCAGTGTAGCCAGGGGACTCACAGATACGCAGTATTTT
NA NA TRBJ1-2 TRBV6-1 CASGLAGYLHGYTF TGTGCCTCGGGTTTGGCAGGGTACCTTCATGGCTACACCTTC
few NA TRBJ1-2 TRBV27 CASSLSLGDGYTF TGTGCCAGCAGTTTAAGTCTGGGGGATGGCTACACCTTC
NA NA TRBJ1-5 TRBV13 CASSQELNQPQHF TGCGCCAGCAGCCAAGAACTTAATCAGCCCCAGCATTTT
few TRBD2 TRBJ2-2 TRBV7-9 CASSPGLAGIGELFF TGTGCCAGCAGCCCAGGACTAGCGGGGATCGGGGAGCTGTTTTTT
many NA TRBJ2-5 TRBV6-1 CASSHSRETQYF TGTGCCAGCAGCCATAGCAGGGAGACCCAGTACTTC
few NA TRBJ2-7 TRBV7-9 CASSLVGEGDEQYF TGTGCCAGCAGCTTAGTGGGGGAAGGGGACGAGCAGTACTTC
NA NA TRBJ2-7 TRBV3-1 CASSQTKGRVAYEQYF TGTGCCAGCAGCCAAACGAAGGGCAGGGTGGCCTACGAGCAGTACTTC
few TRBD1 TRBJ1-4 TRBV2 CASSYGTANEKLFF TGTGCCAGCAGTTACGGGACAGCTAATGAAAAACTGTTTTTT
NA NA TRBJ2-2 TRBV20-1 CNASSQLAAGELFF TGCAATGCTAGTTCCCAACTCGCGGCCGGGGAGCTGTTTTTT
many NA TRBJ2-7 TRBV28 CASRTGDTVAYEQYF TGTGCCAGCAGGACTGGGGACACTGTGGCCTACGAGCAGTACTTC
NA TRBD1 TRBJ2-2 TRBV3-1 CASSPGTGHTGELFF TGTGCCAGCAGCCCGGGGACAGGACACACCGGGGAGCTGTTTTTT
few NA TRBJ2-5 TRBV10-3 CAISERGVQETQYF TGTGCCATCAGTGAGAGAGGGGTCCAGGAGACCCAGTACTTC
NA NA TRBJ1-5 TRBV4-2 CASSGPSGTRGFGQPQHF TGTGCCAGCAGCGGCCCCTCCGGGACAAGGGGCTTCGGTCAGCCCCAGCATTTT
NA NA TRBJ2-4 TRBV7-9 CASSFGGMGNIQYF TGTGCCAGCAGCTTTGGTGGGATGGGAAACATTCAGTACTTC
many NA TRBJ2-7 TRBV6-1 CASSELIGSPDEQYF TGTGCCAGCAGTGAACTGATTGGCAGCCCCGACGAGCAGTACTTC
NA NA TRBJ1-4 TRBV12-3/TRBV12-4 CASSLGAKATNEKLFF TGTGCCAGCAGTTTGGGGGCCAAGGCGACTAATGAAAAACTGTTTTTT
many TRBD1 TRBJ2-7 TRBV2 CASSAWDRGHEQYF TGTGCCAGCAGTGCCTGGGACAGGGGCCACGAGCAGTACTTC